This T cell receptor (beta chain) originates from a study of persistence of HIV-infected CD4 T cells. The wider study: Isolated cells were CMV- and HIV-1 Gag-responding CD4+ T cells.

Study-level findings and limits: CMV- and Gag-responding cells had lower TCRbeta richness than CD3/CD28-responding cells.

Sequencing used immunoSEQ version 4 in survey mode. Clones were sequenced by immunoSEQ multiplex PCR, and TCRdb holds only the in-frame ones, with some missing. This table has some 41,000 clones, 65% to 85% appearing once. The V gene's germline CDR1 is LGHDT and CDR2 YNNKEL (reference sequence). The CDR3 is made up of 13 amino acids. Losses at the gene ends were 5 bases for V and 8 bases for J; bases not matched to a gene: 7. On this clone itself: The target antigen is unknown.

Stimulation used 8 to 10 ug/mL lysate from CMV-infected fibroblasts. CD40L-negative CD69-negative CD45RO-high memory CD4+ T cells were sorted as populations depleted of antigen-responding cells. Inclusion required CMV-positive serology and CD4+ counts above 400 cells/uL. This sample comprised CD4+ T cells sorted from PBMCs after roughly 20-hour stimulation, obtained from a patient who received antiretroviral therapy. The chain carries TRBV3-1 (or the pseudogene TRBV3-2) and TRBJ1-2, with 8 bases fitting TRBD1. This TCR derives from an adult man with HIV who was CMV-seropositive. CDR3 in DNA: TGTGCCAGCAGCGACCAGGGGGCGAGCGGCTACACCTTC. Protein product: CASSDQGASGYTF.